Sequencing of this T cell receptor (beta chain) was carried out in a study of blood T cells in healthy people across ages. V was cut by 9 bases and J by 7 bases, with 20 bases left in between. The CDR3 totals 14 residues. CDR1 and CDR2 from the germline V gene are MNHEY and SVGEGT. Findings of the study overall: Naive CD4+ cell counts and diversity both ran higher in long-lived than in aged donors. Unsorted PBMC material precluded a definitive naive versus antigen-experienced comparison.

Comments on this clonotype: Its cognate antigen is unknown.

Next came a second PCR, run for about 6 to 12 cycles, which used a sample-barcoded 5' primer along with a J-beta primer mix. TCRdb reprocessed the 5' RACE reads via MiXCR and lists one record per CDR3 protein. The data show 450,000 to 600,000 distinct CDR3 sequences, about 28% seen once. The sample was also linked to a second study, of T cells of mothers and their children. From that report: The sample comes from nine or ten healthy Caucasian donors: mothers and children. Each child gave 2.5 million to 3.5 million TCR beta CDR3 reads (each mother, over 9.5 million).

This clonotype was obtained from a boy aged 2 to 10 in good health. The chain couples TRBV6-2 or TRBV6-3 to TRBJ2-3; no clear D gene. The specimen was blood. The CDR3 sequence is CASSTRTTTNTQYF. CDR3 bases: TGTGCCAGTAGCACCCGGACCACAACGAATACGCAGTATTTT.